The 30 T cell receptor beta chains below were found in one sample sequenced in a study of blood T cell repertoires in COVID-19. Profiled with immunoSEQ multiplex PCR; TCRdb holds only in-frame clones, not every one. Of about 190,000 clones listed, 80% to 90% are singletons. The sequenced sample consisted of peripheral blood. The origin of the receptors is a man aged 25 to 40 with acute or convalescent COVID-19.

Regarding this clone: A junction boundary mismatches the germline segment, possibly from a read error. The chain couples TRBV3-1 (or the pseudogene TRBV3-2) to TRBJ2-7; 7 bases agree with TRBD1. The germline V gene encodes CDR1 LGHDT and CDR2 YNNKEL (reference sequence). The CDR3 sequence is 14 residues long. CDR3 protein: CATSFTGAAYEQYF. As DNA, the CDR3 is TGTGCCACCAGCTTTACAGGGGCCGCCTACGAGCAGTACTTC.

The DNA for the CDR3 is TGTGCCAGCAGTTTTTCGGGGGTAGGGGGCATGAAGACCCAGTACTTC. Amino acid sequence: CASSFSGVGGMKTQYF. The chain couples TRBV28 to TRBJ2-5, with D possibly matching TRBD1 (7 bases). V was cut by 3 bases and J by 6 bases, with 20 bases left in between. Germline V lookup: CDR1 MDHEN, CDR2 SYDVKM. This CDR3 is built from 16 residues.

The V gene is TRBV6-6, the J gene TRBJ1-3, with a weak D call TRBD1 (5 bases). The CDR3 loop spans 16 amino acids. The V gene lost 5 bases and the J gene lost 4 bases, with 18 bases spanning the gap. Germline-derived CDR1 and CDR2 are MNHNY and SVGAGI (reference sequence). The CDR3 DNA is TGTGCCAGCAGTCGGGTGCAGGGTCTTACCGGAAACACCATATATTTT. The encoded protein is CASSRVQGLTGNTIYF.

DNA for the CDR3: TGTGCCAGCGGGACAGCCTATGGCTACACCTTC. This gives the protein CASGTAYGYTF. V and J are TRBV28 and TRBJ1-2, with 7 positions matching TRBD1. The CDR3 has 11 residues. Germline values: CDR1 MDHEN, CDR2 SYDVKM. V dropped 8 bases and J dropped 4; count of bases not matched to a gene: 1.

The chain recombines TRBV4-1 with TRBJ1-4, with 7 bases aligning to TRBD1. Trimming took 4 bases from V and 3 from J; bases not matched to a gene: 23. Germline-derived CDR1 and CDR2 are MGHRA and YSYEKL. This CDR3 is 21 amino acids long. CDR3 sequence: CASSRRPVRITTGAANEKLFF. The DNA of the CDR3 is TGCGCCAGCAGCCGGAGGCCCGTCCGAATTACAACAGGGGCAGCTAATGAAAAACTGTTTTTT.

The V call is TRBV5-1, the J call TRBJ1-6, with D perhaps TRBD1 (6 bases). The V end lost 3 bases, the J end lost 7 bases, and 11 bases lay between the germline ends. CDR1 is SGHRS, CDR2 YFSETQ, per germline. The CDR3 has 14 residues. The CDR3 sequence: CASSSVQGNSPLHF. Here the CDR3 DNA reads TGCGCCAGCAGCTCAGTACAGGGAAATTCACCCCTCCACTTT.

The V gene is TRBV4-2, the J gene TRBJ2-3, with D possibly being TRBD1 (6 bases). This CDR3 region has 16 residues. The germline CDR1 and CDR2 sequences are LGHNA and YNFKEQ. The germline V and J ends were trimmed by 0 bases and 3 bases, with 13 bases remaining between them. The CDR3 sequence is CASSQDWTAGTDTQYF. The CDR3 coding sequence is TGTGCCAGCAGCCAAGATTGGACAGCAGGGACAGATACGCAGTATTTT.

This chain uses TRBV11-3 with TRBJ2-1; 7 bases fit TRBD1. CDR3 length: 15 residues. V shed 5 bases, J shed 8 bases, and the junction held 12 bases outside the gene matches. Germline loops: CDR1 SGHNT, CDR2 YENEEA. DNA of the CDR3: TGTGCCAGCAGCCCAGGGGGAGAGCGCACTGATGAGCAGTTCTTC. Translation: CASSPGGERTDEQFF.

V is TRBV18 and J is TRBJ1-3; D may be TRBD1 (5 bases). Between the trimmed V and J ends, which lost 3 bases and 0 bases, there was a span of 6 bases. Germline CDR1 and CDR2: KGHSH and LQKENI. This CDR3 has 14 amino acids. The CDR3 sequence: CASSPGRSGNTIYF. The CDR3 nucleotides are TGTGCCAGCTCACCGGGGCGCTCTGGAAACACCATATATTTT.

The V call is TRBV4-1, the J call TRBJ1-1, with D perhaps TRBD1 (6 bases). The germline V and J ends were trimmed by 5 bases and 4 bases, with 11 bases remaining between them. This CDR3 spans 13 amino acids. Germline CDR1 is MGHRA and CDR2 is YSYEKL. CDR3 loop: CASSVGGSTEAFF. CDR3 bases: TGCGCCAGCAGCGTAGGGGGAAGCACTGAAGCTTTCTTT.

The DNA of the CDR3 is TGCGCCAGCAGCTTGGGTAGAAGCGCGGAGGATTCCAATGAGCAGTTCTTC. This encodes CASSLGRSAEDSNEQFF. V usage is TRBV5-1 and J usage is TRBJ2-1, with D perhaps matching TRBD2 (5 bases). Germline V gene lookup returns CDR1 SGHRS and CDR2 YFSETQ. This CDR3 contains 17 residues. Trimming took 0 bases from V and 6 from J, leaving 19 bases between them.

V usage is TRBV10-3 and J usage is TRBJ1-1; the D gene is possibly TRBD1 (6 bases). In germline, CDR1 is ENHRY, CDR2 SYGVKD. Trimming pared 2 bases from V and 11 bases from J, leaving 12 bases between. This CDR3 contains 12 residues. CDR3 sequence: CAISEVGGWAFF. DNA for the CDR3: TGTGCCATCAGTGAGGTTGGGGGCTGGGCTTTCTTT.

Here the CDR3 DNA reads TGTGCCTGGAGTGCTTTCTACGAGCAGTACTTC. It yields the protein CAWSAFYEQYF. The rearrangement uses TRBV30 and TRBJ2-7, with D hard to call. CDR1 is GTSNPN, CDR2 SVGIG, per germline (reference sequence). V lost 1 base to trimming and J lost 3 bases, with 4 bases between them. CDR3 length: 11 amino acids.

V and J are TRBV10-1 and TRBJ1-1; no firm D call. This CDR3 is built from 13 residues. Per germline, CDR1 WNHNN and CDR2 SYGVQD (reference sequence). The ends were cut back, 6 bases at V and 1 base at J, with 9 bases in the middle. This CDR3 reads CASSPGKNTEAFF. In DNA, the CDR3 is TGCGCCAGCAGCCCCGGGAAGAACACTGAAGCTTTCTTT.

The V call is TRBV6-1, the J call TRBJ2-5, with a tentative D call TRBD2 (6 bases). The germline CDR1 and CDR2 sequences are MNHNS and SASEGT. This CDR3 comprises 15 residues. Trimming removed 3 bases at V and 6 bases at J, with 17 bases between. CDR3 sequence (DNA): TGTGCCAGCAGTGATGGGACGGGCGGGATAAAGACCCAGTACTTC. Amino acids: CASSDGTGGIKTQYF.

The chain recombines TRBV28 with TRBJ2-4; perhaps TRBD1 as D (6 bases). This CDR3 has 15 amino acids. Germline CDR1 and CDR2: MDHEN and SYDVKM. V lost 7 bases to trimming and J lost 1 base, with 14 bases between them. The CDR3 DNA is TGTGCCAGCACCCAACCCCAGGGGGCCAAAAACATTCAGTACTTC. Protein sequence: CASTQPQGAKNIQYF.

This chain links TRBV28 with TRBJ2-1; 10 nucleotides agree with TRBD1. Germline-derived CDR1 and CDR2 are MDHEN and SYDVKM. V lost 6 bases and J lost 9; bases outside the gene matches: 14. This CDR3 spans 16 amino acids. The CDR3 protein is CASRTMTGGGTSEQFF. For the CDR3, the DNA is TGTGCCAGCAGGACAATGACAGGGGGCGGGACCAGTGAGCAGTTCTTC.

This clone appeared once. The chain couples TRBV27 to TRBJ2-2; D uncertain. This CDR3 spans 14 amino acids. Germline CDR1 and CDR2: MNHEY and SMNVEV (reference sequence). V dropped 3 bases and J dropped 1 base, with 6 bases sitting between them. For the CDR3, the DNA is TGTGCCAGCAGTTTCCTGAGGAACACCGGGGAGCTGTTTTTT. Its protein is CASSFLRNTGELFF.

This chain links TRBV7-2 with TRBJ1-2; a possible D gene is TRBD1 (6 bases). The CDR3 spans 13 residues. CDR1 is SGHTA, CDR2 FQGNSA, per germline. Trimming took 2 bases from V and 8 from J, leaving 12 bases between them. The CDR3 DNA is TGTGCCAGCAGCTTATCCCAGGGGATAGGCTACACCTTC. Its translation is CASSLSQGIGYTF.

This clone was counted a few times. The chain has TRBV4-2 and TRBJ2-6; possible D gene TRBD1, 6 bases. The V and J ends lost 4 bases and 4 bases respectively, with 14 bases between them. The CDR3 sequence is 16 residues long. The germline CDR1 and CDR2 sequences are LGHNA and YNFKEQ. The CDR3 loop reads CASSRDQGSGANVLTF. In DNA form, the CDR3 reads TGTGCCAGCAGCCGGGATCAGGGGAGCGGGGCCAACGTCCTGACTTTC.

The rearrangement joins TRBV4-2 to TRBJ1-6; D unclear. CDR1 and CDR2 (germline): LGHNA, YNFKEQ. CDR3 size: 13 residues. The CDR3 here is CATGNDYNSPLHF. The CDR3 region has the DNA TGTGCTACCGGGAACGACTATAATTCACCCCTCCACTTT.

In this sample, this clone turned up a few times. The rearrangement links TRBV5-5 to TRBJ1-5; weak D call: TRBD1 (6 bases). The V end lost 0 bases, the J end lost 0 bases, and 16 bases lay between the germline ends. Germline lookup yields CDR1 SGHKS and CDR2 YYEKEE (reference sequence). CDR3 length: 18 residues. The DNA for the CDR3 is TGTGCCAGCAGCTTGGCCGCAGGGGCTTATTATAGCAATCAGCCCCAGCATTTT. Translation: CASSLAAGAYYSNQPQHF. Full variable domain (remainder filled in from reference TRBV5-5 and TRBJ1-5): DAGVTQSPTHLIKTRGQQVTLRCSPISGHKSVSWYQQVLGQGPQFIFQYYEKEERGRGNFPDRFSARQFPNYSSELNVNALLLGDSALYLCASSLAAGAYYSNQPQHFGDGTRLSIL.

This clone appeared a single time. The chain recombines TRBV11-1 with TRBJ2-2, with 7 bases identical to TRBD1. The CDR3 has 16 amino acids. The germline V gene has CDR1 SGHAT and CDR2 FQDESV (reference sequence). Trimming cost V 2 bases and J 3 bases; bases outside gene matches: 6. The CDR3 here is CASSLLSGGYTGELFF. Written as DNA, the CDR3 is TGTGCCAGCAGCTTATTGTCAGGGGGATACACCGGGGAGCTGTTTTTT.

This clone was observed a handful of times. The chain recombines TRBV4-2 with TRBJ2-2, with 11 bases that match TRBD2. This CDR3 is built from 17 residues. V shed 1 base, J shed 1 base, and the junction held 2 bases outside the gene matches. The germline V gene encodes CDR1 LGHNA and CDR2 YNFKEQ. CDR3 amino acids: CASSQGTSGRNTGELFF. The CDR3 DNA reads as TGTGCCAGCAGCCAAGGTACTAGCGGGAGGAACACCGGGGAGCTGTTTTTT.

The chain joins TRBV9 to TRBJ2-5; D ambiguous. The germline gives CDR1 SGDLS, CDR2 YYNGEE. With 0 bases removed from V and 1 base from J, the gap between germline ends came to 4 bases. The CDR3 has 13 amino acids. The CDR3 region is CASSVDFQETQYF. The CDR3 DNA sequence: TGTGCCAGCAGCGTAGACTTCCAAGAGACCCAGTACTTC.

V usage is TRBV6-2 or TRBV6-3 and J usage is TRBJ2-1, with 9 bases aligning to TRBD2. CDR1 is MNHEY, CDR2 SVGEGT, per germline. The CDR3 consists of 14 residues. Losses at the gene ends were 5 bases for V and 9 bases for J; bases not matched to a gene: 8. The CDR3 DNA is TGTGCCAGCAGTCGAGGACTAGCGTTAAGTGAGCAGTTCTTC. Translating it yields CASSRGLALSEQFF.

The chain joins TRBV2 to TRBJ1-2; 10 positions match TRBD1. V trimming: 8 bases; J trimming: 3 bases; junction bases outside the gene matches: 3. Germline CDR1 is SNHLY and CDR2 is FYNNEI. This CDR3 has 13 amino acids. This CDR3 is CASDRGQDYGYTF. For the CDR3, the DNA is TGTGCCAGCGACAGGGGGCAGGACTATGGCTACACCTTC.

The sample holds a few counts of this clone. The rearrangement links TRBV19 to TRBJ2-7; possible D gene TRBD2, 5 bases. Germline-derived CDR1 and CDR2 are LNHDA and SQIVND (reference sequence). This CDR3 is 16 amino acids long. Trimming shortened V by 2 bases and J by 0 bases, and 14 bases separated the two germline ends. The CDR3 sequence is CASSIRYRTLSYEQYF. The CDR3 DNA sequence: TGTGCCAGTAGTATAAGGTACCGGACTCTCTCCTACGAGCAGTACTTC.

This chain joins TRBV2 and TRBJ2-5, with no clear D. The CDR3 is 14 residues long. Trimming left V 2 bases short and J 3 bases short, with 10 bases between. Per the germline V gene, CDR1 is SNHLY and CDR2 is FYNNEI. The CDR3 reads CASSEIARKETQYF. The CDR3 DNA reads as TGTGCCAGCAGTGAAATCGCCAGGAAAGAGACCCAGTACTTC.

The chain carries TRBV24-1 and TRBJ1-3; no definite D call. The CDR3 consists of 16 residues. V shed 1 base and J shed 0 bases, with 9 bases lying between them. In germline, CDR1 is KGHDR, CDR2 SFDVKD. CDR3 loop: CATSDLSRSSGNTIYF. In DNA form, the CDR3 reads TGTGCCACCAGTGATTTATCACGGTCCTCTGGAAACACCATATATTTT.